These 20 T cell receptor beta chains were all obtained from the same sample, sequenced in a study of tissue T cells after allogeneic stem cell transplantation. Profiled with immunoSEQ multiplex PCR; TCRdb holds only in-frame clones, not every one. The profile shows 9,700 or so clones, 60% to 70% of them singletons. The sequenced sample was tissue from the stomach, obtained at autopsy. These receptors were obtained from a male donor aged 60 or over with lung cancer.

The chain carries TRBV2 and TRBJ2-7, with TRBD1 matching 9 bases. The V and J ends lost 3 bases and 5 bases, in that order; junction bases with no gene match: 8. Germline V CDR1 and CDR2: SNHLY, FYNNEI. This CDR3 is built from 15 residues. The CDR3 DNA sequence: TGTGCCAGCAGTGACACCGGGACAGGGTATGACGAGCAGTACTTC. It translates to CASSDTGTGYDEQYF.

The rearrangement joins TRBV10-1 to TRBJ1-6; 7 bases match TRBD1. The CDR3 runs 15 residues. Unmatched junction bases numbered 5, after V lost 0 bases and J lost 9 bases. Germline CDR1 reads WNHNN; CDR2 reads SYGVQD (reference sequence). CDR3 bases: TGCGCCAGCAGTGAGTCGACAGGGAAGGGTTCACCCCTCCACTTT. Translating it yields CASSESTGKGSPLHF.

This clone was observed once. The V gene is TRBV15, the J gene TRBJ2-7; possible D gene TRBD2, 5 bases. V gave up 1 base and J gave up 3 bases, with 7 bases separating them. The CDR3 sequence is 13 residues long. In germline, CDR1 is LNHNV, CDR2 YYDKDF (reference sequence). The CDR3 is CATSRVGSYEQYF. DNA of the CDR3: TGTGCCACCAGCAGAGTAGGGAGCTACGAGCAGTACTTC.

The CDR3 DNA reads as TGTGCCAGCAGTACAGGATCTGGAAACACCATATATTTT. It is translated as CASSTGSGNTIYF. The chain couples TRBV11-3 to TRBJ1-3; possibly TRBD1 for D (5 bases). The V gene lost 6 bases and the J gene lost 1 base, with 7 bases spanning the gap. CDR3 length equals 13 residues. The V gene's germline CDR1 is SGHNT and CDR2 YENEEA.

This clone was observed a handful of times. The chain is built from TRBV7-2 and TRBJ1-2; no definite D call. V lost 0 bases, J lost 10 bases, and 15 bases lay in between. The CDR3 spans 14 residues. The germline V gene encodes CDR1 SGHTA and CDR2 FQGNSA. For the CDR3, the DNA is TGTGCCAGCAGCTTAGCTCTGTTGTCGAGAGTCTACACCTTC. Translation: CASSLALLSRVYTF.

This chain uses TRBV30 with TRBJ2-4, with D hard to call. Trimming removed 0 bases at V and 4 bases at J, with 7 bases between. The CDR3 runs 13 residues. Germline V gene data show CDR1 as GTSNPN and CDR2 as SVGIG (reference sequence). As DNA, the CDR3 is TGTGCCTGGAGTGTAGCAGGAAAAAACATTCAGTACTTC. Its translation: CAWSVAGKNIQYF.

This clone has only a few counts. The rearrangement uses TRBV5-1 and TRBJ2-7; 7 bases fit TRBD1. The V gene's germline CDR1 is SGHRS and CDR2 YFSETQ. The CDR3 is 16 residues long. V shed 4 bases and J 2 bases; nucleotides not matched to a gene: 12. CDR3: CASSPGRDRSTYEQYF. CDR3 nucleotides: TGCGCCAGCAGCCCGGGCCGGGACAGAAGTACCTACGAGCAGTACTTC.

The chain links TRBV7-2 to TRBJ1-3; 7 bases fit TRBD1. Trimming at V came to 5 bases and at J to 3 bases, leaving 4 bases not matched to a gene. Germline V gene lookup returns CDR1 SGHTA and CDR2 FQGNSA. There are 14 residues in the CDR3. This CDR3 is CASSPDRVGNTIYF. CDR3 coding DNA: TGTGCCAGCAGCCCCGACAGGGTTGGAAACACCATATATTTT.

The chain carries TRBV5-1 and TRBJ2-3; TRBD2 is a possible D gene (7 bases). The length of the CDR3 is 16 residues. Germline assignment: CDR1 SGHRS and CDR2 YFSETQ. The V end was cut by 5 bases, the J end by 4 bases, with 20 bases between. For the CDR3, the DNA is TGCGCCAGCAGTCAGTCCTCGACGGGGGGCGCAGATACGCAGTATTTT. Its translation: CASSQSSTGGADTQYF.

The CDR3 here is CASSLGRGSSYEQYF. DNA of the CDR3: TGTGCCAGCAGCTTAGGGCGGGGAAGCTCCTACGAGCAGTACTTC. The chain has TRBV13 and TRBJ2-7; weak D call: TRBD2 (6 bases). Trimming removed 0 bases at V and 0 bases at J, with 9 bases between. This CDR3 is 15 amino acids long. CDR1 and CDR2 (germline): PRHDT, FYEKMQ (reference sequence). Full variable domain (outside the CDR3, taken from reference TRBV13 and TRBJ2-7): AAGVIQSPRHLIKEKRETATLKCYPIPRHDTVYWYQQGPGQDPQFLISFYEKMQSDKGSIPDRFSAQQFSDYHSELNMSSLELGDSALYFCASSLGRGSSYEQYFGPGTRLTVT.

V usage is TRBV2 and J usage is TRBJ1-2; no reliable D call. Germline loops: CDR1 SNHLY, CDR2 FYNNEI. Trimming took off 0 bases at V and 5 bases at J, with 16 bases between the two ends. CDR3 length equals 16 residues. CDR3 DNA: TGTGCCAGCAGTGAAGCGGGGTCGCAGACTGCGTATGGCTACACCTTC. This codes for CASSEAGSQTAYGYTF.

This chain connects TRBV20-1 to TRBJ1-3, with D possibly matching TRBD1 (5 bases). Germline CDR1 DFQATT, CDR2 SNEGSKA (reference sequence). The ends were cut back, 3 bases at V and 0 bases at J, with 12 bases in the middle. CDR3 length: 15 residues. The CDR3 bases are TGCAGTGCTAGTCAGGGTAGCATCTCTGGAAACACCATATATTTT. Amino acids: CSASQGSISGNTIYF.

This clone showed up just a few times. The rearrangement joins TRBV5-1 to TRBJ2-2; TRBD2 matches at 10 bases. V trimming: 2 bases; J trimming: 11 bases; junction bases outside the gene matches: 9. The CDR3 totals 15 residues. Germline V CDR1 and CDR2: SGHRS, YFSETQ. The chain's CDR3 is CASSLGSSGRAELFF. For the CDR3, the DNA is TGCGCCAGCAGCTTAGGGTCCAGCGGGAGGGCCGAGCTGTTTTTT.

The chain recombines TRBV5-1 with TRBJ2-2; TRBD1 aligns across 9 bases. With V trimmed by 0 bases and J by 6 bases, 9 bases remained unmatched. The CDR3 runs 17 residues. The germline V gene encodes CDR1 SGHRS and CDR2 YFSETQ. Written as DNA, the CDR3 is TGCGCCAGCAGCTTGGGGCAACCGGGACAGGGCGCCGGGGAGCTGTTTTTT. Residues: CASSLGQPGQGAGELFF.

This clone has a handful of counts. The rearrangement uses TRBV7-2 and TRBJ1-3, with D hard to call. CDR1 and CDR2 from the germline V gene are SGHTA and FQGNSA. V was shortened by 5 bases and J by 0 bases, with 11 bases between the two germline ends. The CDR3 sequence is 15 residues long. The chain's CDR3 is CASSQDYLSGNTIYF. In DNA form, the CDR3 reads TGTGCCAGCAGCCAAGACTACCTCTCTGGAAACACCATATATTTT.

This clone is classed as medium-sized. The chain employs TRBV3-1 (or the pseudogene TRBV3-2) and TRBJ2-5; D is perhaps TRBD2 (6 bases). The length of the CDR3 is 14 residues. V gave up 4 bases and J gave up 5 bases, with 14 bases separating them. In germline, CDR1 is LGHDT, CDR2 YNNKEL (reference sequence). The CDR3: CASSRRSGRETQYF. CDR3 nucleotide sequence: TGTGCCAGCAGCCGAAGGTCAGGGAGGGAGACCCAGTACTTC.

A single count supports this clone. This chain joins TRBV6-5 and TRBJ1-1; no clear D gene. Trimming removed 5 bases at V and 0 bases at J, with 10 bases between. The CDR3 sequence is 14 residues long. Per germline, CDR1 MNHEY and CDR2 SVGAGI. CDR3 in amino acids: CASSLTVMNTEAFF. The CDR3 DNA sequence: TGTGCCAGCAGTCTGACCGTTATGAACACTGAAGCTTTCTTT.

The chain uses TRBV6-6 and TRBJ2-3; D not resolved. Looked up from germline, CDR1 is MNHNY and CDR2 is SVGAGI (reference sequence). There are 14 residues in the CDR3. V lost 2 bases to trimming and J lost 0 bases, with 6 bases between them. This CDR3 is CASSYPLSTDTQYF. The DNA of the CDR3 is TGTGCCAGCAGTTACCCCCTTAGCACAGATACGCAGTATTTT.

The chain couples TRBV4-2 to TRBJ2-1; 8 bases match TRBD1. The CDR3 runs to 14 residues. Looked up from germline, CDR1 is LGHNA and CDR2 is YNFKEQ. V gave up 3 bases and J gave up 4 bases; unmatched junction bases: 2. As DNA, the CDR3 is TGTGCCAGCAGCCAGGGGGACAGGTACAATGAGCAGTTCTTC. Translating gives CASSQGDRYNEQFF.

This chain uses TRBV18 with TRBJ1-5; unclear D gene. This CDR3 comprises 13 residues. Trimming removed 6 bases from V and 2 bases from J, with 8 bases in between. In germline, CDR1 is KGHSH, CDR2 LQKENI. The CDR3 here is CASSFDGNQPQHF. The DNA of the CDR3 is TGTGCCAGCTCTTTTGACGGCAATCAGCCCCAGCATTTT. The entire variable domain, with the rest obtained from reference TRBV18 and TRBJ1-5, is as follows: NAGVMQNPRHLVRRRGQEARLRCSPMKGHSHVYWYRQLPEEGLKFMVYLQKENIIDESGMPKERFSAEFPKEGPSILRIQQVVRGDSAAYFCASSFDGNQPQHFGDGTRLSIL.